This T cell receptor (beta chain) comes out of a study of monozygotic twins with inflammatory bowel disease. With the 5' RACE reads reprocessed, TCRdb shows one record per CDR3 protein and no DNA. The sample shows about 210,000 distinct CDR3 sequences, and 1.6% sits with its ten largest clones. The germline CDR1 and CDR2 sequences are DFQATT and SNEGSKA (reference sequence). This CDR3 has 15 residues. The chain joins TRBV20-1 to TRBJ2-2; TCRdb gives TRBD2 as the D gene, but with no DNA this cannot be confirmed. Sample: blood. The receptor comes from a human donor with ulcerative colitis or Crohn's disease, or a healthy co-twin of an affected twin (not recorded which). The CDR3 is CSARHGARITGELFF.